The rows below give T cell receptor beta chains drawn from one sample of a study of Ad26.COV2.S vaccination and SARS-CoV-2 variants. Sequenced by immunoSEQ multiplex PCR; TCRdb stores in-frame clones only, minus some. In the table there are 380,000 or so clones, 83% of which are singletons. The specimen was peripheral blood, collected in a trial of Ad26.COV2.S vaccine versus placebo. The receptors stem from a person between 18 and 65 years old who received the Ad26.COV2.S COVID-19 vaccine or a placebo. Both conserved end residues are part of each CDR3. The D gene is left open where the match is weak.

j_call v_call d_call cdr3_aa
TRBJ1-2 TRBV5-4 . CASSFPDSLYGYTF
TRBJ2-1 TRBV11-2 TRBD2 CASSPRGLAGPEQFF
TRBJ2-1 TRBV9 . CASRGSQNEQFF
TRBJ2-3 TRBV10-1 . CATQQRSTDTQYF
TRBJ2-7 TRBV13 . CASSRTLGYEQYF
TRBJ2-5 TRBV11-3 . CASSGGGNQETQYF
TRBJ1-2 TRBV29-1 . CSVDAPGTRYGYTF
TRBJ2-3 TRBV6-5 . CASRDSTDTQYF
TRBJ1-4 TRBV12-3/TRBV12-4 TRBD1 CASRGQGGEKLFF
TRBJ2-7 TRBV13 . CASSVSGRSYEQYF
TRBJ2-6 TRBV19 . CASGAGWRAGANVLTF
TRBJ2-5 TRBV2 . CASSENGYQETQYF
TRBJ1-3 TRBV30 . CAWTPGLGNTIYF